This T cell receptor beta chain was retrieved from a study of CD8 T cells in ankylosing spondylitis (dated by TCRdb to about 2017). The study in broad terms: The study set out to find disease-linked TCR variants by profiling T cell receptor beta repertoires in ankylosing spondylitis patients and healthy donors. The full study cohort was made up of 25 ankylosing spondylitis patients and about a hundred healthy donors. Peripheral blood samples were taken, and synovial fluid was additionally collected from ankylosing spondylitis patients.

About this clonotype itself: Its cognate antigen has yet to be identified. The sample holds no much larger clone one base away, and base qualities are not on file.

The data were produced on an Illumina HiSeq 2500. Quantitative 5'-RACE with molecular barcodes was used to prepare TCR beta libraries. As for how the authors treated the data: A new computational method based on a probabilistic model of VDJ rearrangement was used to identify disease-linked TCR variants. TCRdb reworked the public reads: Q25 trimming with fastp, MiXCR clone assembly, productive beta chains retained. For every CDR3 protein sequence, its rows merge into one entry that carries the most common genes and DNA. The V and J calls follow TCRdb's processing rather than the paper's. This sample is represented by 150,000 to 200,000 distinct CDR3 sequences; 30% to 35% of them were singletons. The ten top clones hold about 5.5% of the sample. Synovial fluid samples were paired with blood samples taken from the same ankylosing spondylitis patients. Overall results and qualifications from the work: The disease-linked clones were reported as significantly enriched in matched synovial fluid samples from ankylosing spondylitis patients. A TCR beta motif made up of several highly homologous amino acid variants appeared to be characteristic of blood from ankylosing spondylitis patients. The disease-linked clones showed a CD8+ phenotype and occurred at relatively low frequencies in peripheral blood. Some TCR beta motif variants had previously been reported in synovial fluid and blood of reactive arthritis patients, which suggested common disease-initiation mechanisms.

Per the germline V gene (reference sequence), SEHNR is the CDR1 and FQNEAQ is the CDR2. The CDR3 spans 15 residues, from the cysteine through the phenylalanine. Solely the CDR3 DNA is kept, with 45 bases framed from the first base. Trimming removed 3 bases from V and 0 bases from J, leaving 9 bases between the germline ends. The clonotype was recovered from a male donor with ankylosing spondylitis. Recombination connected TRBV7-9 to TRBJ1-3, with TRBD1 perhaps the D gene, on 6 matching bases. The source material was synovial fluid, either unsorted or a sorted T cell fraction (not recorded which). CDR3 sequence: CASSFGQNSGNTIYF. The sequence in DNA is TGTGCCAGCAGCTTCGGACAGAACTCTGGAAACACCATATATTTT.